The clone carrying this T cell receptor (beta chain) was seen a few times. The sample belongs to a study of human T cells and chemical hapten exposure. For the study at large: Patch tests applied 0.01% DPC to the upper back and were scored after 6 days.

TCRdb redid the calling of the RACE reads with MiXCR, one entry per CDR3 protein. Of over 70,000 distinct CDR3 sequences in the sample, approximately 11% are singletons; the top ten hold 1% to 1.2%. Time point reported: patch test 3, about 24 weeks after DPC sensitization. Treatment: therapeutic diphenylcyclopropenone sensitization with weekly scalp DPC. The length of the CDR3 is 13 residues. From germline, CDR1 is DFQATT and CDR2 SNEGSKA (reference sequence). V was pared by 8 bases and J by 1 base, with 12 bases between. The rearrangement uses TRBV20-1 and TRBJ1-3; D is unresolved. The clonotype originates from a woman aged 30 to 39 with alopecia areata. Some clones in this sample may be carry-over from other donors' samples. Sequencing used whole blood, obtained in connection with sensitization to the hapten diphenylcyclopropenone (DPC). The CDR3 sequence is CSTWKGSGNTIYF. The DNA for the CDR3 is TGCAGTACCTGGAAAGGGTCTGGAAACACCATATATTTT.